The 18 T cell receptor beta chains below were found in one sample sequenced in a study of T cells after yellow fever vaccination. TCRdb reprocessed the 5' RACE reads with MiXCR, giving one entry per CDR3 protein. Of some 150,000 distinct CDR3 sequences listed, 9.3% were seen once; the top ten hold 35% to 40%. The starting material was CD8+ T cells sorted from PBMCs, obtained 45 days after the yellow fever booster vaccination. The receptors stem from a man younger than 30 who received the YFV17D yellow fever vaccine.

The J gene is TRBJ1-5, the V gene TRBV6-2 or TRBV6-3; D possibly corresponds to TRBD1 (5 bases). V dropped 6 bases and J dropped 9 bases, with 15 bases sitting between them. CDR1 is MNHEY and CDR2 is SVGEGT in the germline V gene. This CDR3 region has 13 residues. The CDR3 loop is CASSRDRYSPQHF. CDR3 nucleotides: TGTGCCAGCAGCCGTGACAGATATTCGCCCCAGCATTTT.

Written as DNA, the CDR3 is TGTGCCAGCAGCTTTGCGCCCTTGGGGGTCAACACTGAAGCTTTCTTT. It yields the protein CASSFAPLGVNTEAFF. The chain links TRBV7-3 to TRBJ1-1, with D maybe TRBD1 (5 bases). In germline, CDR1 is SGHTA, CDR2 FQGTGA. The length of the CDR3 is 16 residues. Between the trimmed V and J ends, which lost 3 bases and 2 bases, there was a span of 16 bases.

This clonotype was detected ten times or more. The rearrangement links TRBV9 to TRBJ2-1, with D possibly matching TRBD1 (6 bases). The CDR3 extends over 13 amino acids. Germline CDR1 is SGDLS and CDR2 is YYNGEE. V lost 4 bases to trimming and J lost 8 bases, with 13 bases between them. As DNA, the CDR3 is TGTGCCAGCAGCCCCCGGACAGTAGATGAGCAGTTCTTC. Encoded protein: CASSPRTVDEQFF.

The chain employs TRBV3-2 and TRBJ2-5; the table's D call TRBD1 went unverified against the DNA. TRBV3-2 is marked as a pseudogene. The CDR3 spans 15 residues. CDR3: CASSDRDRGYETQYF. The CDR3 DNA sequence: TGTGCCAGCAGTGACCGGGACAGGGGTTATGAGACCCAGTACTTC.

The chain carries TRBV7-9 and TRBJ2-1, with 12 bases identical to TRBD2. V dropped 4 bases and J dropped 4; count of bases not matched to a gene: 8. The CDR3 is 17 amino acids. CDR1 is SEHNR, CDR2 FQNEAQ, per germline (reference sequence). The CDR3 loop reads CASSSTGLAGEYNEQFF. The CDR3 nucleotides read TGTGCCAGCAGCTCAACGGGACTAGCGGGCGAATACAATGAGCAGTTCTTC.

This clonotype was seen a single time. The V gene is TRBV4-1, the J gene TRBJ2-3, with 10 bases matching TRBD2. Germline lookup yields CDR1 MGHRA and CDR2 YSYEKL. Losses at the gene ends were 0 bases for V and 11 bases for J; bases not matched to a gene: 11. The CDR3 is 16 amino acids. The CDR3 loop reads CASSQDRPSGRIGQYF. CDR3 in DNA: TGCGCCAGCAGCCAAGATCGGCCTAGCGGGAGAATAGGGCAGTATTTT.

The gene calls are TRBV5-6 and TRBJ2-3, with TRBD2 matching over 8 bases. V trimming: 4 bases; J trimming: 3 bases; junction bases outside the gene matches: 10. The V gene's germline CDR1 is SGHDT and CDR2 YYEEEE. The CDR3 covers 16 residues. The CDR3 region has the DNA TGTGCCAGCAGCCCGTTGTCAGCGGGGGTAACAGATACGCAGTATTTT. Amino acids: CASSPLSAGVTDTQYF.

The chain couples TRBV6-6 to TRBJ2-1; 9 nucleotides align to TRBD2. V shed 5 bases, J shed 7 bases, and the junction held 3 bases outside the gene matches. This CDR3 contains 13 residues. Per germline, CDR1 MNHNY and CDR2 SVGAGI (reference sequence). In DNA form, the CDR3 reads TGTGCCAGCAGTAGAGCGGGGGGAAATGAGCAGTTCTTC. It encodes CASSRAGGNEQFF.

CDR3: CASAYRGVGPYEQYF. CDR3 nucleotides: TGTGCCAGCGCATACAGGGGCGTGGGTCCCTACGAGCAGTACTTC. The chain uses TRBV27 and TRBJ2-7; TRBD1 matches at 7 bases. The V gene's germline CDR1 is MNHEY and CDR2 SMNVEV (reference sequence). Germline trimming cut 8 bases from V and 2 bases from J; bases unmatched to any gene: 12. CDR3 size: 15 residues.

V and J are TRBV6-5 and TRBJ1-1, with unresolved D. From germline, CDR1 is MNHEY and CDR2 SVGAGI. The CDR3 sequence is 13 residues long. V was clipped by 5 bases and J by 8 bases, with 15 bases between them. This CDR3 is CASSTTRNLEAFF. For the CDR3, the DNA is TGTGCCAGCAGTACAACACGGAATCTAGAAGCTTTCTTT.

V gene TRBV20-1 combines with J gene TRBJ2-7; D might be TRBD1 (6 bases). The CDR3 is made up of 15 amino acids. The V and J ends lost 3 bases and 2 bases respectively, with 17 bases between them. Germline CDR1 reads DFQATT; CDR2 reads SNEGSKA (reference sequence). Here the CDR3 DNA reads TGCAGTGCTAGGGACCTCTCAGGGGACCCCTACGAGCAGTACTTC. Encoded protein: CSARDLSGDPYEQYF.

This clonotype has just a few counts. The V and J genes are TRBV10-1 and TRBJ2-2, with 7 bases fitting TRBD1. The CDR3 is made up of 15 amino acids. Trimming cost V 3 bases and J 3 bases; bases outside gene matches: 4. The germline V gene encodes CDR1 WNHNN and CDR2 SYGVQD (reference sequence). CDR3 region: CASSDPTGHTGELFF. The CDR3 nucleotides read TGCGCCAGCAGTGACCCGACAGGGCACACCGGGGAGCTGTTTTTT.

In nucleotides, the CDR3 is TGTGCCAGCAGCGTAGGGGACAGGGGGATTACAGATACGCAGTATTTT. The encoded protein is CASSVGDRGITDTQYF. The chain has TRBV9 and TRBJ2-3; 11 bases match TRBD1. Germline V lookup: CDR1 SGDLS, CDR2 YYNGEE. J gave up 3 bases and V 0 bases, and 3 bases lay outside the gene matches. This CDR3 contains 16 residues.

This chain connects TRBV3-1 to TRBJ2-3; D is perhaps TRBD1 or TRBD2 (5 bases each). The CDR3 runs to 15 residues. Germline values: CDR1 LGHDT, CDR2 YNNKEL (reference sequence). V gave up 0 bases and J gave up 5 bases, with 12 bases separating them. The DNA for the CDR3 is TGTGCCAGCAGCCAAGACCGGGGCAGTCGAGATACGCAGTATTTT. Translation gives CASSQDRGSRDTQYF.

The chain links TRBV12-3 or TRBV12-4 to TRBJ2-2; D may be TRBD1 or TRBD2 (5 bases each). Trimming shortened V by 3 bases and J by 5 bases, and 19 bases separated the two germline ends. The CDR3 length is 17 residues. CDR3 in amino acids: CASSFEGFGPGTGELFF. In DNA, the CDR3 is TGTGCCAGCAGTTTTGAGGGGTTCGGTCCGGGGACCGGGGAGCTGTTTTTT.

The genes are TRBV4-3 and TRBJ1-1; D call uncertain. Germline CDR1 LGHNA, CDR2 YSLEER. With 0 bases removed from V and 1 base from J, the gap between germline ends came to 9 bases. The CDR3 spans 15 residues. The CDR3 DNA is TGCGCCAGCAGCCAAGATTGGCAGTCGAACACTGAAGCTTTCTTT. Translated: CASSQDWQSNTEAFF.

The chain employs TRBV4-3 and TRBJ1-4; 7 bases match TRBD1. Looked up from germline, CDR1 is LGHNA and CDR2 is YSLEER. CDR3 length equals 15 residues. V dropped 2 bases and J dropped 8; count of bases not matched to a gene: 8. The CDR3 spells CASSQRTGGGEKLFF. The CDR3 DNA reads as TGCGCCAGCAGCCAAAGGACAGGCGGAGGGGAAAAACTGTTTTTT.

J is TRBJ1-3 and V is TRBV7-9, with 7 bases identical to TRBD1. Germline-derived CDR1 and CDR2 are SEHNR and FQNEAQ (reference sequence). The CDR3 runs to 14 residues. Unmatched junction bases numbered 3, after V lost 4 bases and J lost 3 bases. The CDR3 loop reads CASSSTGDGNTIYF. For the CDR3, the DNA is TGTGCCAGCAGCTCCACAGGGGATGGAAACACCATATATTTT.